The TCR beta chain under discussion was sequenced for a study of blood T cell repertoires in COVID-19. CDR3 length equals 14 residues. In germline, CDR1 is SGHVS, CDR2 FNYEAQ. With V trimmed by 8 bases and J by 3 bases, 6 bases remained unmatched. This clone turned up a few times. TCRdb's table, derived via immunoSEQ multiplex PCR, lists solely in-frame clones and lacks some. Of around 250,000 clones detected, roughly 85% appear once; the ten largest clones hold 5%. This TCR derives from a middle-aged man who had been exposed to COVID-19. The chain couples TRBV7-6 to TRBJ2-3, with TRBD2 identical over 9 bases. Specimen: PBMCs or T cells enriched from blood (not recorded which). CDR3 nucleotide sequence: TGTGCCAGCCATAGCGGGAGATTGACAGATACGCAGTATTTT. Protein sequence: CASHSGRLTDTQYF.